Shown below are 21 T cell receptor beta chains from a single sample sequenced in a study of T-cell memory formation after mild COVID-19. MiXCR was run by TCRdb on the 5' RACE reads, yielding one entry per CDR3 protein. The table lists fewer than 700,000 distinct CDR3 sequences, roughly 21% of them singletons. Source material: PBMCs or a T cell subset sorted from them (not recorded which). The receptors shown here come from an adult woman who had mild COVID-19 (a few samples of this study predate the infection). Cell type and time point are not known.

Ten or more counts support this clonotype. The chain has TRBV5-1 and TRBJ2-7, with TRBD1 identical over 9 bases. The CDR3 sequence is 14 residues long. V gave up 4 bases and J gave up 0 bases; unmatched junction bases: 2. Per the germline V gene, CDR1 is SGHRS and CDR2 is YFSETQ. The CDR3 DNA follows: TGCGCCAGCAGCCAGGGACAGGGCTCCTACGAGCAGTACTTC. This translates into CASSQGQGSYEQYF. Variable domain in full (rest from reference TRBV5-1 and TRBJ2-7): KAGVTQTPRYLIKTRGQQVTLSCSPISGHRSVSWYQQTPGQGLQFLFEYFSETQRNKGNFPGRFSGRQFSNSRSEMNVSTLELGDSALYLCASSQGQGSYEQYFGPGTRLTVT.

This clonotype was detected a few times. The genes are TRBV19 and TRBJ2-1, with 10 positions matching TRBD2. Germline V gene lookup returns CDR1 LNHDA and CDR2 SQIVND (reference sequence). Trimming at V came to 3 bases and at J to 3 bases, leaving 5 bases not matched to a gene. This CDR3 is 16 amino acids long. The CDR3: CASSIGLADYYNEQFF. The CDR3 DNA sequence: TGTGCCAGTAGTATCGGACTAGCGGACTACTACAATGAGCAGTTCTTC.

The CDR3 sequence: CASSQLGRLNEQFF. CDR3 nucleotide sequence: TGTGCCAGCAGCCAATTAGGTCGCCTAAATGAGCAGTTCTTC. The chain employs TRBV3-1 and TRBJ2-1; no definite D call. CDR1 and CDR2 from the germline V gene are LGHDT and YNNKEL (reference sequence). Trimming took 2 bases from V and 7 from J, leaving 12 bases between them. The CDR3 has 14 residues.

V is TRBV4-1 and J is TRBJ1-1, with D hard to call. This CDR3 spans 14 amino acids. Germline V gene data show CDR1 as MGHRA and CDR2 as YSYEKL. With 0 bases removed from V and 5 bases from J, the gap between germline ends came to 10 bases. The CDR3 is CASSQDVSQTEAFF. DNA for the CDR3: TGCGCCAGCAGCCAAGATGTATCACAGACTGAAGCTTTCTTT.

This clonotype was detected only once. This chain joins TRBV3-1 and TRBJ1-4, with a possible D match to TRBD1 (5 bases). The CDR3 runs 15 residues. Per germline, CDR1 LGHDT and CDR2 YNNKEL (reference sequence). Trimming removed 4 bases from V and 11 bases from J, with 20 bases in between. The CDR3 coding sequence is TGTGCCAGCAGCCGAGAGGTCTGGGCGGAGGGGAAACTGTTTTTT. As protein: CASSREVWAEGKLFF.

This clonotype was picked up a small number of times. V is TRBV13 and J is TRBJ1-1; D ambiguous. Germline CDR1 PRHDT, CDR2 FYEKMQ (reference sequence). This CDR3 comprises 16 residues. The V end was cut by 2 bases, the J end by 4 bases, with 17 bases between. CDR3 DNA: TGTGCCAGCAGCTTAACACATACAACTTCGATCACTGAAGCTTTCTTT. Protein sequence: CASSLTHTTSITEAFF.

This clonotype has ten or more counts. The V gene is TRBV3-1, the J gene TRBJ2-7; 7 bases are a match to TRBD1. Losses at the gene ends were 1 base for V and 1 base for J; bases not matched to a gene: 4. The germline CDR1 and CDR2 sequences are LGHDT and YNNKEL (reference sequence). CDR3 length: 15 amino acids. The CDR3: CASSQGRTGSYEQYF. The CDR3 nucleotides read TGTGCCAGCAGCCAAGGTCGGACAGGATCCTACGAGCAGTACTTC.

The table lists this clonotype with a count of one. With a much larger clone just one base away, this may be a read error. The J gene is TRBJ1-1, the V gene TRBV5-5; 7 bases agree with TRBD1. Unmatched junction bases numbered 4, after V lost 4 bases and J lost 1 base. Germline CDR1 SGHKS, CDR2 YYEKEE (reference sequence). The CDR3 extends over 14 amino acids. For the CDR3, the DNA is TGTGCCAGCAGCCCGGGACAGCCGAACACTGAAGCTTTCTTT. It encodes CASSPGQPNTEAFF. Filled out from reference TRBV5-5 and TRBJ1-1, the complete variable domain reads DAGVTQSPTHLIKTRGQQVTLRCSPISGHKSVSWYQQVLGQGPQFIFQYYEKEERGRGNFPDRFSARQFPNYSSELNVNALLLGDSALYLCASSPGQPNTEAFFGQGTRLTVV.

The chain employs TRBV29-1 and TRBJ2-3; D gene unclear. The CDR3 has 12 amino acids. CDR1 SQVTM and CDR2 ANQGSEA come from the germline V gene. V dropped 7 bases and J dropped 0 bases, with 8 bases sitting between them. The CDR3 region has the DNA TGCAGCGAGACATCTAGCACAGATACGCAGTATTTT. Its protein product is CSETSSTDTQYF.

The chain employs TRBV20-1 and TRBJ2-7; 7 nucleotides match TRBD2. Trimming removed 3 bases from V and 2 bases from J; junction bases left unmatched: 7. This CDR3 contains 14 residues. CDR1 DFQATT and CDR2 SNEGSKA come from the germline V gene (reference sequence). The CDR3: CSASWAGATYEQYF. CDR3 nucleotide sequence: TGCAGTGCTAGCTGGGCGGGAGCCACCTACGAGCAGTACTTC.

This clonotype was seen a few times. J is TRBJ1-1 and V is TRBV5-1; no clear D. This CDR3 region has 15 residues. V lost 0 bases and J 0 bases, leaving 9 bases between the germline ends. The germline gives CDR1 SGHRS, CDR2 YFSETQ. The CDR3 reads CASSLEGSMNTEAFF. The DNA for the CDR3 is TGCGCCAGCAGCTTGGAAGGAAGCATGAACACTGAAGCTTTCTTT.

The chain joins TRBV15 to TRBJ2-5, with a weak D call TRBD2 (7 bases). The V gene's germline CDR1 is LNHNV and CDR2 YYDKDF (reference sequence). This CDR3 has 18 amino acids. V lost 3 bases, J lost 2 bases, and 22 bases lay in between. The DNA of the CDR3 is TGTGCCACCAGCAGTCCTACCCCCCGTGGGGGGGCTCAAGAGACCCAGTACTTC. Encoded protein: CATSSPTPRGGAQETQYF.

A remark on this clonotype: One end of the junction fails to match germline, which may point to a read error. This sequence joins TRBV19 and TRBJ2-3; TRBD2 agrees at 8 bases. The CDR3 consists of 13 residues. Germline values: CDR1 LNHDA, CDR2 SQIVND (reference sequence). Here the CDR3 reads CASSIAGPDTQYF. DNA of the CDR3: TGTGCCAGTAGCATAGCGGGGCCAGATACGCAGTATTTT.

This clonotype has more than one count but fewer than ten. The rearrangement links TRBV6-2 or TRBV6-3 to TRBJ2-1; TRBD1 matches at 11 bases. V lost 5 bases to trimming and J lost 4 bases; unmatched junction nucleotides: 13. Germline CDR1 and CDR2: MNHEY and SVGEGT. There are 18 residues in the CDR3. The CDR3 sequence: CASSKSRTGGNPYNEQFF. DNA for the CDR3: TGTGCCAGCAGTAAGTCCCGGACAGGGGGCAACCCATACAATGAGCAGTTCTTC.

The chain employs TRBV7-2 and TRBJ2-3; TRBD2 agrees at 11 bases. The CDR3 is made up of 18 amino acids. J lost 0 bases, V lost 5 bases, and 10 bases had no gene match. CDR1 is SGHTA, CDR2 FQGNSA, per germline. In DNA, the CDR3 is TGTGCCAGCAGCCTCTATGGGACTAGCGGTTCTAGCACAGATACGCAGTATTTT. It yields the protein CASSLYGTSGSSTDTQYF.

This chain joins TRBV27 and TRBJ1-2; D is possibly TRBD1 (5 bases). V was clipped by 4 bases and J by 3 bases, with 12 bases between them. The CDR3 extends over 14 amino acids. Germline lookup yields CDR1 MNHEY and CDR2 SMNVEV (reference sequence). The CDR3 sequence: CASSSNGADYGYTF. Here the CDR3 DNA reads TGTGCCAGCAGTTCCAACGGGGCTGACTATGGCTACACCTTC.

The gene calls are TRBV12-3 or TRBV12-4 and TRBJ1-2, with 7 positions matching TRBD1. J was trimmed by 4 bases and V by 2 bases; bases with no gene match: 7. CDR3 length equals 15 residues. The CDR3 region has the DNA TGTGCCAGCAGTTTATGGGTGGACAGGATCTATGGCTACACCTTC. It codes for CASSLWVDRIYGYTF.

The chain uses TRBV7-2 and TRBJ2-3; D unresolved. The germline V gene has CDR1 SGHTA and CDR2 FQGNSA. V was clipped by 4 bases and J by 0 bases, with 11 bases between them. There are 15 residues in the CDR3. The CDR3 reads CASSSLGHSTDTQYF. CDR3 bases: TGTGCCAGCAGCTCCCTCGGGCATAGCACAGATACGCAGTATTTT.

V usage is TRBV6-5 and J usage is TRBJ1-5; 10 bases align to TRBD1. The V segment lost 5 bases and the J segment 7 bases; nucleotides outside the gene matches: 11. CDR1 and CDR2 (germline): MNHEY, SVGAGI. This CDR3 is built from 16 residues. DNA for the CDR3: TGTGCCAGCAGTGCATCCCGGGACAGGGGAGGGCAGCCCCAGCATTTT. Translating gives CASSASRDRGGQPQHF.

The chain uses TRBV20-1 and TRBJ2-7; D perhaps matches TRBD1 (6 bases). Trimming took 1 base from V and 5 from J, leaving 12 bases between them. CDR3 length equals 13 residues. Germline V gives CDR1 DFQATT, CDR2 SNEGSKA (reference sequence). CDR3 in amino acids: CSARAGAPDEQYF. The CDR3, as DNA: TGCAGTGCTAGAGCAGGGGCCCCCGACGAGCAGTACTTC.

The CDR3 sequence: CASSSDVGLAPYEQYF. CDR3 nucleotide sequence: TGTGCCAGCAGTTCGGACGTGGGACTAGCTCCCTACGAGCAGTACTTC. The V and J genes are TRBV27 and TRBJ2-7; 9 nucleotides align to TRBD2. Germline lookup yields CDR1 MNHEY and CDR2 SMNVEV (reference sequence). V trimming: 4 bases; J trimming: 2 bases; junction bases outside the gene matches: 9. CDR3 length equals 16 residues.